The 13 T cell receptor beta chains in this list originate from one sample, sequenced in a study of blood T cells in healthy people across ages. A second about 6 to 12 cycle PCR used barcoded and J-beta primers. A single record per CDR3 protein comes from TCRdb applying MiXCR to the 5' RACE reads. The sample contains 600,000 to 1,000,000 distinct CDR3 sequences, 20% to 25% of which appear only once. These data were also reused for a study on T cells of mothers and their children.

The sequencing input was blood. The receptors come from a boy younger than 18 in good health.

This clonotype was seen a handful of times. This chain uses TRBV24-1 with TRBJ2-2; no definite D call. V lost 5 bases and J lost 3, with 3 bases in between. CDR1 is KGHDR, CDR2 SFDVKD, per germline. The CDR3 spans 12 residues. The CDR3 loop is CATSVHTGELFF. CDR3 DNA: TGTGCCACCAGTGTTCACACCGGGGAGCTGTTTTTT.

This clonotype came up a few times. The V and J genes are TRBV28 and TRBJ2-2; 11 bases line up with TRBD1. This CDR3 comprises 16 residues. Germline V CDR1 and CDR2: MDHEN, SYDVKM. V lost 4 bases to trimming and J lost 5 bases; unmatched junction nucleotides: 6. The CDR3 region has the DNA TGTGCCAGCAGTTCCCGGCGGGACAGGGGGACCGGGGAGCTGTTTTTT. Amino acids: CASSSRRDRGTGELFF. The variable domain in full, completed from reference TRBV28 and TRBJ2-2, reads DVKVTQSSRYLVKRTGEKVFLECVQDMDHENMFWYRQDPGLGLRLIYFSYDVKMKEKGDIPEGYSVSREKKERFSLILESASTNQTSMYLCASSSRRDRGTGELFFGEGSRLTVL.

This clonotype was seen more than once but under ten times. The chain combines TRBV20-1 with TRBJ2-2, with TRBD1 matching over 8 bases. CDR1 DFQATT and CDR2 SNEGSKA come from the germline V gene (reference sequence). Trimming at V came to 4 bases and at J to 3 bases, leaving 4 bases not matched to a gene. This CDR3 has 14 amino acids. The CDR3 bases are TGCAGTGCTATCGGACAGGGTTACACCGGGGAGCTGTTTTTT. Amino acid sequence: CSAIGQGYTGELFF.

The CDR3 region is CSVEFEGAGETQYF. For the CDR3, the DNA is TGCAGCGTTGAATTCGAGGGGGCTGGGGAGACCCAGTACTTC. V gene TRBV29-1 combines with J gene TRBJ2-5; TRBD1 matches at 7 bases. The CDR3 covers 14 residues. The trim removed 2 bases at V and 5 bases at J, leaving 8 bases unmatched. Germline-derived CDR1 and CDR2 are SQVTM and ANQGSEA.

Points on this clonotype: The junction and the germline gene differ at one end; a read error may be behind it. The V call is TRBV24-1, the J call TRBJ2-7; the D gene is possibly TRBD2 (5 bases). Germline V gives CDR1 KGHDR, CDR2 SFDVKD. This CDR3 has 14 amino acids. Here the CDR3 reads CATSDGSPADERYF. The CDR3 nucleotides read TGTGCCACCAGTGATGGGAGCCCGGCCGACGAGCGGTACTTC.

The chain carries TRBV9 and TRBJ2-7; perhaps TRBD2 as D (7 bases). The CDR3 is made up of 15 amino acids. Germline V gives CDR1 SGDLS, CDR2 YYNGEE. V dropped 1 base and J dropped 5 bases, with 16 bases sitting between them. The CDR3 protein is CASSVSVGGEDEQYF. CDR3 DNA: TGTGCCAGCAGCGTATCCGTAGGGGGGGAGGACGAGCAGTACTTC.

The CDR3 DNA is TGTGCCAGCAGTTTTTCGGTTAGCGAAGCTTTCTTT. This codes for CASSFSVSEAFF. The chain is built from TRBV28 and TRBJ1-1, with D unresolved. The germline CDR1 and CDR2 sequences are MDHEN and SYDVKM. Trimming stripped 3 bases from V and 8 bases from J, with 10 bases between. This CDR3 region has 12 residues.

The chain employs TRBV29-1 and TRBJ2-7; 7 positions match TRBD1. V gave up 5 bases and J gave up 2 bases; unmatched junction bases: 3. The CDR3 length is 12 residues. Per the germline V gene, CDR1 is SQVTM and CDR2 is ANQGSEA. CDR3 residues: CSVLTGPYEQYF. CDR3 nucleotides: TGCAGCGTTTTGACAGGGCCCTACGAGCAGTACTTC.

The chain couples TRBV4-3 to TRBJ2-7, with 10 nucleotides matching TRBD2. Trimming cost V 0 bases and J 4 bases; bases outside gene matches: 6. The CDR3 has 16 residues. Germline CDR1 and CDR2: LGHNA and YSLEER. The CDR3 nucleotides read TGCGCCAGCAGCCAAGATGAGGCTAGCGGGAGTTACGAGCAGTACTTC. Its protein is CASSQDEASGSYEQYF.

This chain connects TRBV28 to TRBJ2-6; a weak D match, TRBD1 (6 bases). Germline CDR1 and CDR2: MDHEN and SYDVKM. The CDR3 is 16 amino acids. V shed 5 bases and J shed 0 bases, with 11 bases lying between them. CDR3 DNA: TGTGCCAGCAGTGCGGACAGACACTCTGGGGCCAACGTCCTGACTTTC. Its translation is CASSADRHSGANVLTF.

The chain recombines TRBV10-3 with TRBJ2-5; tentative D call: TRBD1 (5 bases). The CDR3 runs to 14 residues. From germline, CDR1 is ENHRY and CDR2 SYGVKD. V was trimmed by 5 bases and J by 1 base, leaving 11 bases between them. CDR3 bases: TGTGCCATCAGTTTTACAGGTGCCCAAGAGACCCAGTACTTC. Its translation is CAISFTGAQETQYF.

This clonotype has only one observation. This chain links TRBV20-1 with TRBJ2-5; possible D gene TRBD2, 5 bases. V lost 8 bases and J 1 base, leaving 14 bases between the germline ends. Germline values: CDR1 DFQATT, CDR2 SNEGSKA (reference sequence). The CDR3 is 13 amino acids. CDR3 nucleotide sequence: TGCAGTTATGTTCCTAGCAGCCAAGAGACCCAGTACTTC. Protein sequence: CSYVPSSQETQYF.

The genes are TRBV12-3 or TRBV12-4 and TRBJ2-7, with D possibly called TRBD1 or TRBD2 (5 bases each). Trimming removed 1 base from V and 9 bases from J, with 13 bases in between. The CDR3 extends over 13 amino acids. This chain's CDR3 is CASSLETEGLQYF. The CDR3 nucleotides read TGTGCCAGCAGTTTAGAGACAGAGGGCCTGCAGTACTTC.